The clone carrying this T cell receptor (beta chain) was counted ten times or more. This sample was included in a study of T cells in Graves' hyperthyroidism and ophthalmopathy. Amplified TCR beta CDR3 regions came from RNA transcripts. TCR CDR3 regions were first amplified by RT-PCR with HTBI primers. TCRdb reprocessed the multiplex PCR reads with MiXCR, giving one entry per CDR3 protein. The data show fewer than 200,000 distinct CDR3 sequences, with around 15% seen just once and 29% held by the top ten. Trimming took 6 bases from V and 8 from J; bases not matched to a gene: 3. The CDR3 extends over 12 amino acids. CDR1 is MNHNS and CDR2 is SASEGT in the germline V gene.

This receptor was obtained from a woman between 45 and 65 years old with Graves' hyperthyroidism. What was sequenced was blood. This sequence joins TRBV6-1 and TRBJ2-1; TRBD1 matches 8 bases. As DNA, the CDR3 is TGTGCCAGCAGCGGACAGGGAGATGAGCAGTTCTTC. It translates to CASSGQGDEQFF.